The present entry profiles one T cell receptor (beta chain) with its context. Its matching antigen is unknown. This entry comes from a study of T cell repertoires in cytomegalovirus infection. Study-wide background: Well-studied HLA-B-restricted CMV epitopes were used in the study alongside recently identified HLA-C-restricted ones. Signatures in public TCR beta sequences pointed to both CMV infection and matching HLA type.

Study-level results: The ex vivo response was dominated by HLA-C-restricted CMV-specific TCR beta clonotypes.

Germline trimming cut 5 bases from V and 4 bases from J; bases unmatched to any gene: 4. CDR3 size: 14 residues. Germline V gene lookup returns CDR1 SGHTA and CDR2 FQGTGA. TCRdb reprocessed the reads with MiXCR, giving one entry per CDR3 protein. The sample yields 700,000 to 850,000 distinct CDR3 sequences, roughly 33% seen once. This sequence originates from a human donor in good health (CMV status not recorded). Some clones in this sample may be carry-over from other donors' samples. The chain couples TRBV7-3 to TRBJ2-2; TRBD1 matches 7 bases. The sample here was cultured CD8+ T cells from PBMCs, taken from culture after CMV antigen stimulation. CDR3 amino acids: CASSTRDSTGELFF. In DNA form, the CDR3 reads TGTGCCAGCAGCACCCGGGACAGCACCGGGGAGCTGTTTTTT.